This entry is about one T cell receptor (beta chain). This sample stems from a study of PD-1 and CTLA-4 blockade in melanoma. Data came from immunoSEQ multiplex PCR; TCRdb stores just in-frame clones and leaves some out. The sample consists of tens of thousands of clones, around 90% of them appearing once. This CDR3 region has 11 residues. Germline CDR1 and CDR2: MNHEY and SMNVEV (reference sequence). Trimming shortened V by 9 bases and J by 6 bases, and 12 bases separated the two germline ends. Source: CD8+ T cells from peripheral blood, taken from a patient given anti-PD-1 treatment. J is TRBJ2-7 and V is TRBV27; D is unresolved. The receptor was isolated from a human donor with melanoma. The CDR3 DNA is TGTGCCAGTTGGAAGGGCGTCGAGCAGTACTTC. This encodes CASWKGVEQYF.